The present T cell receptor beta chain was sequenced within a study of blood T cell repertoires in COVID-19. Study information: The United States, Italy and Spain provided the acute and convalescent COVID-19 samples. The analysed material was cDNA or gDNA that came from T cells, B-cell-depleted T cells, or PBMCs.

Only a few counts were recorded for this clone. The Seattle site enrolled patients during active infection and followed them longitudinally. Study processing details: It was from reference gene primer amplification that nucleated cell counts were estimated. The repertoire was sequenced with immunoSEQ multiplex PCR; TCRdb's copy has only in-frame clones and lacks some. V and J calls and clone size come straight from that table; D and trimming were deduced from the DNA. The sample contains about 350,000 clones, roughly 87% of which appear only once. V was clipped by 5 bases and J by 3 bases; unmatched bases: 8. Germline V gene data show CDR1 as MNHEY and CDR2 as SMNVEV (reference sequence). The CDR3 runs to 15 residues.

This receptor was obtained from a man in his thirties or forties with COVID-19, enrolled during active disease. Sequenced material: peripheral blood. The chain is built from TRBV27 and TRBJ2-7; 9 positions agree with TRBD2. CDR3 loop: CASSKVASGNYEQYF. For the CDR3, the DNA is TGTGCCAGCAGTAAAGTGGCTAGCGGGAACTACGAGCAGTACTTC.